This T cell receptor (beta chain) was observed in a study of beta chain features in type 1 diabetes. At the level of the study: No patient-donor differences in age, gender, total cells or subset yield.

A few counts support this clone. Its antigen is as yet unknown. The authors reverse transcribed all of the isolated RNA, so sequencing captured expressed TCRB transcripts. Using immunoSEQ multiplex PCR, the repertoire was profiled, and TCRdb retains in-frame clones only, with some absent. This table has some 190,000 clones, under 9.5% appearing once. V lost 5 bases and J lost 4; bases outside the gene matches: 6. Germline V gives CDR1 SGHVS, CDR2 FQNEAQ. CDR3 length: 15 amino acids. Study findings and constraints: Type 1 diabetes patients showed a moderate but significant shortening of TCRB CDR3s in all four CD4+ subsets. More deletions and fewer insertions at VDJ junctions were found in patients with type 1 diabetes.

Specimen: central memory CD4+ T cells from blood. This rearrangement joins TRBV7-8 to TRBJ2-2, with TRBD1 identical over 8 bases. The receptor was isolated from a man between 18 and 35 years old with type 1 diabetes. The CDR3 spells CASSLDRGATGELFF. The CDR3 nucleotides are TGTGCCAGCAGCCTAGACAGGGGAGCCACCGGGGAGCTGTTTTTT.